This TCR beta chain was found in a study of T cells in localized non-small cell lung cancer (TCRdb year 2020). For the study in its entirety: The study analyzed T cell repertoires of over 200 early-stage NSCLC patients, comparing tumors and uninvolved tumor-adjacent lungs. The cohort comprised some 220 treatment-naïve NSCLC patients with resected, localized lung tumors. The mean age of the NSCLC patients was approximately 71 years, with about 120 men and nearly 110 women. The investigation overall reported the following: Because multi-region sequencing of the tumors was not done, intratumor heterogeneity could not be ruled out. A median of roughly 58 of the top 100 tumor clones were detected in paired uninvolved adjacent lung, and approximately 28 of these tumor clones were also found among the top 100 clones of the paired uninvolved adjacent lung. Longer overall survival was associated with higher blood T cell density, whereas shorter survival was associated with higher adjacent-lung clonality. Because of the exploratory design, TCR variables were selected using unadjusted p-values without false-discovery rate correction. Uninvolved tumor-adjacent lung showed the highest T cell clonality, higher than tumor, which suggests more focused antigenic responses in the adjacent lung.

A remark on this clone: Its antigen has not been determined. No base qualities exist here, and no much larger clone lies one base off it.

TCR beta CDR3 regions were sequenced from DNA using the immunoSEQ Assay. The published analysis was carried out like this. T cell density was computed as TCR beta template counts normalized to usable DNA estimated by amplifying housekeeping genes. Using the preseqR package, richness was estimated by extrapolating to 120,000 templates for tissue samples and 400,000 templates for PBMC samples. Clonality was defined as one minus Pielou's evenness. To identify tissue-enriched TCRs, differential abundance testing was run on productive amino-acid clonotypes with a minimum total count of 5 and an alpha of 0.1. The Jaccard Index and the Morisita Overlap Index were used to measure repertoire overlap between compartments. GLIPH grouped TCR beta CDR3s together with public tetramer-defined viral CDR3s, and a viral motif had to include at least three viral sequences and also show V-gene enrichment. The source is immuneACCESS, and TCRdb retained only in-frame sequences with V and J called. Part of the clones is not carried over; for the studies checked, unresolved V genes explain less than half of this, and the remainder is unexplained. V, J and clone size are those of that table, while D and trimming were read from the DNA. The sample contains roughly 48,000 clones, roughly 77% of them found a single time. The ten largest clones capture less than 20% of the sample.

The CDR3 numbers 14 residues from cysteine through phenylalanine. Just CDR3 DNA is preserved here, 42 bases in frame from base 1. Deletion took 5 bases off V and 6 bases off J, with a span of 17 bases between the germline ends. The germline V gene supplies CDR1 SGHTS and CDR2 YDEGEE. At diagnosis, tumor, uninvolved tumor-adjacent lung and peripheral blood were collected and then preserved as a mix of FFPE and fresh-frozen material. For TCR repertoire profiling, blood samples were analyzed as peripheral blood mononuclear cells. The chain is encoded by TRBV5-8 joined to TRBJ1-2, with a weak D call of TRBD1 (5 bases match). The sequence came from a man aged 35 to 69 with stage I squamous cell lung carcinoma. This specimen consisted of peripheral blood, obtained before any cancer treatment. At the DNA level, the sequence is TGTGCCAGCAGACCACGAGGGACCGTTAATGGCTACACCTTC. This translates into CASRPRGTVNGYTF.